This section outlines one T cell receptor beta chain sequence together with its context. On average, the one heparinised blood draw given by each donor was around 110 mL. CD45RO/CCR7/CD25/CD127/CD95/CD27 staining was used to isolate CD4+ naive, central memory, regulatory and stem cell-like memory cells by sorting. Purity above 95% was achieved in all sorted populations. The germline CDR1 and CDR2 sequences are SQVTM and ANQGSEA. This CDR3 has 13 residues. Trimming removed 4 bases from V and 5 bases from J, with 15 bases in between. This sample was taken from a study of beta chain features in type 1 diabetes. Study context: The patients were much like the healthy donors in age, gender and cell yields.

Expressed TCRB transcripts were sequenced, since all the RNA that had been isolated was reverse transcribed. Measured with immunoSEQ multiplex PCR; TCRdb has only the in-frame clones, and not every one. The sample carries roughly 500,000 clones, approximately 30% recorded once. This TCR derives from a young man in good health. V is TRBV29-1 and J is TRBJ2-7; D not resolved. Material: naive CD4+ T cells from blood. The CDR3 protein is CSVGGGYRNEQYF. CDR3 DNA: TGCAGCGTTGGAGGCGGCTATCGGAACGAGCAGTACTTC.